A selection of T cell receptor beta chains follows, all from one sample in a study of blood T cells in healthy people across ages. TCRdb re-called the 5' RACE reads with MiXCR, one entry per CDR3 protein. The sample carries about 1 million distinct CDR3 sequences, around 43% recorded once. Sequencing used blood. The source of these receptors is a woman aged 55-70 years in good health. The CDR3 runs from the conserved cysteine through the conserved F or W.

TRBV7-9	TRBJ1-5	CASSRGSAPNQPQHF
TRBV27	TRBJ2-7	CASSSIAGGHEQYF
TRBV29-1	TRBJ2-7	CSVVGLADSYEQYF
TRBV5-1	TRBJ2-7	CASSSGQGLVYEQYF
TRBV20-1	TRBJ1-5	CSAARVNQPQHF
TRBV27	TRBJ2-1	CASSFGGQLQFF
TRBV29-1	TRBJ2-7	CSARLAGQYNEQYF
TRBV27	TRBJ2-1	CASSLSTANNEQFF
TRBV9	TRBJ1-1	CASSERPIFF
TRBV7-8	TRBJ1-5	CASSLGRFQPQHF
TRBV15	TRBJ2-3	CATSRDPPSGTDTQYF
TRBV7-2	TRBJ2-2	CASSLLMNTGELFF
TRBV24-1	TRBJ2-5	CATSDRDRVETQYF
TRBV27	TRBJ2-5	CASSKQAGGWETQYF
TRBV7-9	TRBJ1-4	CASSLATGPGGEKLFF
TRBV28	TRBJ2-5	CASRGWDSPTQYF
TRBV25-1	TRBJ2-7	CASSEGGGLEQYF
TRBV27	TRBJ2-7	CASSLFWGRENGQYF
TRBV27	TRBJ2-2	CATSLGGYTGELFF
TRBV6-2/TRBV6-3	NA	CASSYYSGRAEWGIQYF
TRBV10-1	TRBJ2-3	CASSGGIGGTQYF
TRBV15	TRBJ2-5	CATSRDWGTQYF
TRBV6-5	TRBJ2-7	CASSYSMAGTEQYF
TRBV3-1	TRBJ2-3	CASSFRLAGTRGTDTQYF
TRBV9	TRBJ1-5	CASSVSSNRPQHF
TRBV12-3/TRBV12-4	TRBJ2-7	CASSLDGRGLVYEQYF
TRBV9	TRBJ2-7	CASSVRDGSSYEQYF
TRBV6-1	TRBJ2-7	CASSEGPGPYEQYF
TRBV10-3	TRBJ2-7	CAISSMVSGSFDEQYF
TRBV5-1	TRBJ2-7	CASSLNAGFYEQYF
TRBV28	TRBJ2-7	CVSSFVAEGNEQYF
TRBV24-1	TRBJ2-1	CATSATGSLYNEQFF
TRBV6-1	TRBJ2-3	CASTEPGQGAHTQYF
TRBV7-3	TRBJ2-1	CASSLGPHGAEQFF
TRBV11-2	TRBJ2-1	CASSSVLDSWYEQFF
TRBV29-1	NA	CSVETGADSYEQYF
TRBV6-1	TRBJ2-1	CASSDVGLAGEGSYNEQFF
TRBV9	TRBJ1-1	CASSVSAGTGGTEAFF
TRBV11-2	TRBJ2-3	CASSLVGTGTSLGTQYF
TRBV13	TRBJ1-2	CASSSIQTLWDYGYTF
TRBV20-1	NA	CSARGGGIQETQYF
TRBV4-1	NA	CASSQVPVVEQYF
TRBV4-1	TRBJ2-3	CASRTTGEGTQYF
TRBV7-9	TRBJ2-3	CASPAGPEISSTDTQYF
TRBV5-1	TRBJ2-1	CASRPERASRYNERYF
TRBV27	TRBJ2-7	CASRGGIYEQYF
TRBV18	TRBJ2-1	CASSHEASSYNEQFF
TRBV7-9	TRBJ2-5	CASSLRGGGQNEQYF
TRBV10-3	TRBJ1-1	CAIRTGNTEAFF
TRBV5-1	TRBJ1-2	CASSLATAYGYTF
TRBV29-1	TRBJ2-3	CSGIAGVDTQYF
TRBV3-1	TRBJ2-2	CASSQVGLDVGTGELFF
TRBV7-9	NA	CAGSLGLRYEQYF